A single sample is the source of the 28 T cell receptor beta chains below, sequenced in a study of blood T cell repertoires in COVID-19. This table comes from immunoSEQ multiplex PCR, and its TCRdb copy is limited to in-frame clones, with some not included. Here the sample spans some 270,000 clones, 70% to 90% being singletons. The sequenced sample was peripheral blood. The source of these receptors is a woman in her seventies with acute or convalescent COVID-19.

This clone was recorded only once. This chain links TRBV5-5 with TRBJ2-7; 8 bases align to TRBD1. The CDR3 has 16 amino acids. The germline CDR1 and CDR2 sequences are SGHKS and YYEKEE (reference sequence). The V and J ends lost 1 base and 1 base, in that order; junction bases with no gene match: 7. CDR3 sequence reads: CASSLRPQGGSYEQYF. Written as DNA, the CDR3 is TGTGCCAGCAGCTTGAGGCCACAGGGGGGTTCCTACGAGCAGTACTTC.

V gene TRBV7-6 combines with J gene TRBJ1-2; the D gene is possibly TRBD1 (5 bases). The V end lost 11 bases, the J end lost 8 bases, and 15 bases lay between the germline ends. The CDR3 runs to 11 residues. Germline loops: CDR1 SGHVS, CDR2 FNYEAQ. The chain's CDR3 is CAHGGNGGYTF. DNA for the CDR3: TGTGCCCACGGGGGGAATGGGGGCTACACCTTC.

This rearrangement joins TRBV2 to TRBJ1-2; no clear D. V was shortened by 5 bases and J by 0 bases, with 10 bases between the two germline ends. This CDR3 is built from 14 residues. The germline V gene has CDR1 SNHLY and CDR2 FYNNEI. This chain's CDR3 is CASSPFGANYGYTF. In nucleotides, the CDR3 is TGTGCCAGCAGTCCTTTCGGAGCTAACTATGGCTACACCTTC.

The chain recombines TRBV5-1 with TRBJ2-7; D perhaps matches TRBD2 (6 bases). The CDR3 is 14 residues long. The germline CDR1 and CDR2 sequences are SGHRS and YFSETQ. Trimming left V 5 bases short and J 0 bases short, with 12 bases between. The CDR3: CASSPPGGSYEQYF. The CDR3 bases are TGCGCCAGCAGTCCCCCCGGGGGCTCCTACGAGCAGTACTTC.

V is TRBV18 and J is TRBJ2-2; D might be TRBD1 (6 bases). Germline V CDR1 and CDR2: KGHSH, LQKENI. This CDR3 contains 15 residues. V was trimmed by 2 bases and J by 2 bases, leaving 9 bases between them. The CDR3 sequence is CASSPDRLNTGELFF. In DNA, the CDR3 is TGTGCCAGCTCACCAGACAGGTTAAACACCGGGGAGCTGTTTTTT. Supplemented by reference TRBV18 and TRBJ2-2, the full variable domain reads NAGVMQNPRHLVRRRGQEARLRCSPMKGHSHVYWYRQLPEEGLKFMVYLQKENIIDESGMPKERFSAEFPKEGPSILRIQQVVRGDSAAYFCASSPDRLNTGELFFGEGSRLTVL.

The rearrangement uses TRBV5-4 and TRBJ2-7; tentative D call: TRBD1 (6 bases). Germline lookup yields CDR1 SGHNT and CDR2 YYREEE (reference sequence). V was clipped by 1 base and J by 5 bases, with 10 bases between them. This CDR3 spans 13 amino acids. CDR3 nucleotide sequence: TGTGCCAGCAGCTTGCAGGGGAGCCACGAGCAGTACTTC. Encoded protein: CASSLQGSHEQYF.

The chain joins TRBV3-1 (or the pseudogene TRBV3-2) to TRBJ1-2; the D is unclear. The V end was cut by 1 base, the J end by 8 bases, with 8 bases between. CDR3 length: 12 residues. CDR1 and CDR2 (germline): LGHDT, YNNKEL (reference sequence). CDR3: CASSQGGVGYTF. Written as DNA, the CDR3 is TGTGCCAGCAGCCAAGGAGGCGTCGGCTACACCTTC.

The chain employs TRBV4-2 and TRBJ1-6, with TRBD1 matching 10 bases. V was clipped by 0 bases and J by 9 bases; unmatched bases: 2. The CDR3 has 15 amino acids. The germline V gene encodes CDR1 LGHNA and CDR2 YNFKEQ. The DNA for the CDR3 is TGTGCCAGCAGCCAAGAGACAGGGGGCTCTTCACCCCTCCACTTT. Protein: CASSQETGGSSPLHF.

CDR3 sequence (DNA): TGTGCCAGCAGCTTAAAGCCCCCGGGTAGCGGGGGGGCCGGAGAGACCCAGTACTTC. The encoded protein is CASSLKPPGSGGAGETQYF. The chain is built from TRBV7-3 and TRBJ2-5, with TRBD2 matching over 11 bases. CDR3 length: 19 amino acids. Germline V gives CDR1 SGHTA, CDR2 FQGTGA. The trim removed 1 base at V and 4 bases at J, leaving 14 bases unmatched. The variable domain in full, completed from reference TRBV7-3 and TRBJ2-5, reads GAGVSQTPSNKVTEKGKYVELRCDPISGHTALYWYRQSLGQGPEFLIYFQGTGAADDSGLPNDRFFAVRPEGSVSTLKIQRTERGDSAVYLCASSLKPPGSGGAGETQYFGPGTRLLVL.

A single count supports this clone. The V and J genes are TRBV5-6 and TRBJ1-1; no firm D call. V dropped 5 bases and J dropped 1 base, with 12 bases sitting between them. This CDR3 has 14 residues. Germline loops: CDR1 SGHDT, CDR2 YYEEEE. The CDR3 DNA is TGTGCCAGCAGTGTATCCCTCGGGAACACTGAAGCTTTCTTT. Encoded protein: CASSVSLGNTEAFF.

As for this clone: This sample also contains other DNA sequences that code for the same CDR3. The chain couples TRBV19 to TRBJ2-2; TRBD1 aligns across 7 bases. Germline CDR1 is LNHDA and CDR2 is SQIVND (reference sequence). This CDR3 comprises 14 residues. The V gene end was trimmed by 6 bases and the J gene end by 7 bases; junction bases not matched to a gene: 8. The CDR3 coding sequence is TGTGCCAGTAGGCACCGGGACAGAGTCGGGGAGCTGTTTTTT. Translated, it gives CASRHRDRVGELFF.

The chain is built from TRBV27 and TRBJ2-1; a weak D match, TRBD1 (6 bases). CDR1 MNHEY and CDR2 SMNVEV come from the germline V gene (reference sequence). The CDR3 loop spans 15 amino acids. The V gene lost 3 bases and the J gene lost 6 bases, with 15 bases spanning the gap. CDR3 coding DNA: TGTGCCAGCAGTTTCTTCAGGACAGATCCCAATGAGCAGTTCTTC. Protein: CASSFFRTDPNEQFF.

This chain links TRBV19 with TRBJ1-5; 10 nucleotides line up with TRBD1. CDR1 and CDR2 (germline): LNHDA, SQIVND (reference sequence). J lost 7 bases, V lost 6 bases, and 12 bases had no gene match. This CDR3 is 16 amino acids long. The CDR3: CASSPTWTGGRQPQHF. The CDR3, as DNA: TGTGCCAGTAGCCCAACGTGGACAGGGGGACGGCAGCCCCAGCATTTT.

This clone was counted a single time. The J gene is TRBJ1-1, the V gene TRBV18; D unclear. CDR3 length: 13 residues. Trimming removed 2 bases at V and 3 bases at J, with 7 bases between. Germline V gene sequence: CDR1 KGHSH, CDR2 LQKENI. The CDR3 loop is CASSPMGDTEAFF. The CDR3 DNA follows: TGTGCCAGCTCACCAATGGGAGACACTGAAGCTTTCTTT.

This clone was observed once. This chain joins TRBV6-5 and TRBJ2-7; D is possibly TRBD1 (6 bases). V was pared by 9 bases and J by 1 base, with 16 bases between. In germline, CDR1 is MNHEY, CDR2 SVGAGI. The CDR3 covers 14 residues. DNA of the CDR3: TGTGCCAGTTTAAGGGGGATTCGGTCCTACGAGCAGTACTTC. The encoded protein is CASLRGIRSYEQYF.

This chain joins TRBV18 and TRBJ1-2; no clear D. V lost 3 bases, J lost 6 bases, and 11 bases lay in between. CDR1 is KGHSH and CDR2 is LQKENI in the germline V gene. The CDR3 runs to 13 residues. The CDR3 loop reads CASSPESSNGYTF. The CDR3 DNA reads as TGTGCCAGCTCACCGGAGTCCTCAAATGGCTACACCTTC.

This clone is a singleton in its sample. The chain uses TRBV5-1 and TRBJ1-1, with TRBD1 matching over 7 bases. Germline V gene sequence: CDR1 SGHRS, CDR2 YFSETQ. The CDR3 extends over 14 amino acids. J gave up 1 base and V 5 bases, and 5 bases lay outside the gene matches. The CDR3 nucleotides read TGCGCCAGCAGTTATGACAGGGCGAACACTGAAGCTTTCTTT. Amino acids: CASSYDRANTEAFF.

V usage is TRBV5-1 and J usage is TRBJ2-7; 7 nucleotides line up with TRBD1. The CDR3 has 16 residues. J gave up 6 bases and V 1 base, and 13 bases lay outside the gene matches. CDR1 SGHRS and CDR2 YFSETQ come from the germline V gene. CDR3 sequence reads: CASSLWLGQDKTEQYF. CDR3 bases: TGCGCCAGCAGCTTGTGGCTCGGACAGGACAAGACCGAGCAGTACTTC.

The J gene is TRBJ2-1, the V gene TRBV6-5; 7 nucleotides match TRBD1. The CDR3 loop spans 13 amino acids. From germline, CDR1 is MNHEY and CDR2 SVGAGI. The V and J ends lost 6 bases and 6 bases, in that order; junction bases with no gene match: 5. DNA of the CDR3: TGTGCCAGCAGGAGGGACAGTACCAATGAGCAGTTCTTC. Its protein is CASRRDSTNEQFF.

The rearrangement joins TRBV27 to TRBJ2-1, with D possibly matching TRBD1 (5 bases). Germline CDR1 is MNHEY and CDR2 is SMNVEV (reference sequence). Trimming removed 6 bases at V and 8 bases at J, with 20 bases between. The CDR3 has 15 amino acids. CDR3 protein: CASRPQGKGIYEQFF. The CDR3 DNA is TGTGCCAGCAGGCCTCAGGGTAAGGGAATATATGAGCAGTTCTTC.

The chain is built from TRBV5-4 and TRBJ2-3; 9 bases are shared with TRBD2. The junction had 5 bases not matched to a gene; V was cut back by 2 bases and J by 1 base. Germline assignment: CDR1 SGHNT and CDR2 YYREEE (reference sequence). The length of the CDR3 is 16 residues. The CDR3: CASSFHLAGRTDTQYF. DNA for the CDR3: TGTGCCAGCAGCTTCCACCTAGCGGGGCGCACAGATACGCAGTATTTT.

CDR3 bases: TGTGCCAGCTCAGCCCCCCTTAAAACCGGCTACAATGAGCAGTTCTTC. Its protein is CASSAPLKTGYNEQFF. The rearrangement joins TRBV18 to TRBJ2-1; no reliable D call. This CDR3 region has 16 residues. Germline V gives CDR1 KGHSH, CDR2 LQKENI. V lost 5 bases and J 3 bases, leaving 17 bases between the germline ends.

The chain links TRBV12-5 to TRBJ2-7, with D possibly TRBD2 on 6 matching bases. The V end lost 5 bases, the J end lost 1 base, and 12 bases lay between the germline ends. The length of the CDR3 is 14 residues. Germline lookup yields CDR1 LGHNT and CDR2 FRNRAP. The CDR3 region is CASGQGLFSYEQYF. CDR3 bases: TGTGCTAGTGGTCAGGGACTGTTTTCCTACGAGCAGTACTTC.

This clone was seen a few times. The V call is TRBV2, the J call TRBJ1-2; no clear D gene. The germline CDR1 and CDR2 sequences are SNHLY and FYNNEI. CDR3 length equals 14 residues. Trimming removed 1 base at V and 8 bases at J, with 14 bases between. This CDR3 reads CASSEGQVLGGYTF. The CDR3 bases are TGTGCCAGCAGTGAAGGGCAGGTCTTAGGCGGCTACACCTTC. Filled out from reference TRBV2 and TRBJ1-2, the complete variable domain reads EPEVTQTPSHQVTQMGQEVILRCVPISNHLYFYWYRQILGQKVEFLVSFYNNEISEKSEIFDDQFSVERPDGSNFTLKIRSTKLEDSAMYFCASSEGQVLGGYTFGSGTRLTVV.

The V call is TRBV29-1, the J call TRBJ1-4, with 10 bases fitting TRBD1. The length of the CDR3 is 13 residues. Germline V gives CDR1 SQVTM, CDR2 ANQGSEA. Trimming at V came to 4 bases and at J to 8 bases, leaving 4 bases not matched to a gene. The CDR3 region has the DNA TGCAGCGTTGCGGGGACAGGGGTCGAAAAACTGTTTTTT. This translates into CSVAGTGVEKLFF.

This chain joins TRBV6-6 and TRBJ1-4; D might be TRBD1 (5 bases). Germline V gives CDR1 MNHNY, CDR2 SVGAGI (reference sequence). The CDR3 loop spans 14 amino acids. V lost 5 bases, J lost 0 bases, and 7 bases lay in between. The CDR3 nucleotides are TGTGCCAGCAGTACGACAGCAACTAATGAAAAACTGTTTTTT. It is translated as CASSTTATNEKLFF.

This clone was seen a single time. The chain uses TRBV7-2 and TRBJ1-1; D is uncertain. The V gene's germline CDR1 is SGHTA and CDR2 FQGNSA. Trimming shortened V by 7 bases and J by 2 bases, and 11 bases separated the two germline ends. CDR3 length equals 13 residues. The CDR3 reads CASTFSGNTEAFF. The CDR3 nucleotides are TGTGCCAGCACTTTCTCGGGAAACACTGAAGCTTTCTTT.

The chain has TRBV5-6 and TRBJ1-5, with a possible D match to TRBD1 (5 bases). The CDR3 totals 15 residues. The germline CDR1 and CDR2 sequences are SGHDT and YYEEEE. The ends were cut back, 1 base at V and 0 bases at J, with 8 bases in the middle. The CDR3: CASSLLQGSNQPQHF. The CDR3 region has the DNA TGTGCCAGCAGCTTGCTTCAGGGTAGCAATCAGCCCCAGCATTTT.